This T cell receptor beta chain comes out of a study of shared clonotypes between healthy human individuals. Assay: immunoSEQ multiplex PCR; the TCRdb copy retains only in-frame clones and omits some. The repertoire holds some 2,000,000 clones, with just under 95% as singletons. Naive CD8 cells, CD45RO-negative and positively selected for CCR7, excluded terminally differentiated effector memory CD45RA+ cells. Regarding the study as a whole: Richness estimates generally favored naive over memory subsets. Depth of sequencing was expected to influence donor clonotype sharing.

As for this clone: The antigen is unknown.

Germline V gene lookup returns CDR1 GTSNPN and CDR2 SVGIG (reference sequence). There are 12 residues in the CDR3. Trimming took off 5 bases at V and 2 bases at J, with 10 bases between the two ends. The V call is TRBV30, the J call TRBJ2-7, with a weak D call TRBD2 (5 bases). The receptor comes from a man between 18 and 35 years old in good health. Specimen: naive CD8+ T cells sorted from blood. CDR3 residues: CAWVEDPYEQYF. For the CDR3, the DNA is TGTGCCTGGGTGGAGGACCCCTACGAGCAGTACTTC.